This TCR beta chain is from a study of cytomegalovirus exposure and HLA in healthy donors. This clone was picked up one time. The antigen is unknown. There are 12 residues in the CDR3. Overall study findings and caveats: Evidence from a later analysis indicated that most CMV-associated TCR beta chains looked HLA-restricted. Later analysis identified about 15,000 TCR beta sequences associated with HLA alleles, using a false discovery rate threshold of 0.05. What TCR beta sequences reportedly achieved was accurate prediction of HLA-A and HLA-B alleles in most subjects. Beyond CMV serostatus, there was no information to go on about immune exposure.

Use of 60 Vbeta and 13 Jbeta primers characterized the PCR. The data were produced by immunoSEQ multiplex PCR, yet TCRdb's version contains in-frame clones alone and is incomplete. The table includes approximately 160,000 clones, roughly four fifths detected once. The source material was PBMCs. The chain links TRBV21-1 to TRBJ1-2; the D call TRBD1 from the table was never checked on the DNA. TRBV21-1 is an annotated pseudogene. The receptor's source is a man between 50 and 59 years old in good health and CMV-seropositive. CDR3 sequence reads: CAAPPGDRGYTF. As DNA, the CDR3 is TGTGCCGCCCCACCAGGGGATAGGGGCTACACCTTC.